This T cell receptor beta chain was captured in a study of T cell responses to AZD1222 COVID-19 vaccine. Measured with immunoSEQ multiplex PCR; TCRdb has only the in-frame clones, and not every one. The sample has approximately 190,000 clones; around nine tenths are singletons. There are 15 residues in the CDR3. The V gene end was trimmed by 5 bases and the J gene end by 5 bases; junction bases not matched to a gene: 7. Per the germline V gene, CDR1 is SGHAT and CDR2 is FQNNGV. This sequence joins TRBV11-2 and TRBJ2-7, with TRBD2 identical over 12 bases. The material was peripheral blood, obtained 28 days after the second dose of the MenACWY control vaccine. The clonotype was recovered from an adult who received the MenACWY meningococcal vaccine as a control. The CDR3 DNA is TGTGCCAGCAGCCCGACTAGCGGGAGTAGCGACGAGCAGTACTTC. Amino acids: CASSPTSGSSDEQYF.